These 17 T cell receptor beta chains share one sample of origin, sequenced in a study of T cells after yellow fever vaccination. TCRdb passed the 5' RACE reads through MiXCR, listing each CDR3 protein once. Of 400,000 to 650,000 distinct CDR3 sequences listed, less than 25% are singletons. This sample comprised PBMCs, obtained more than 20 days after the first yellow fever vaccination. Every receptor here comes from a man between 18 and 35 years old who received the YFV17D yellow fever vaccine.

This clonotype was picked up many times. The chain recombines TRBV5-1 with TRBJ2-5; D gene uncertain. Trimming shortened V by 6 bases and J by 5 bases, and 14 bases separated the two germline ends. Germline CDR1 is SGHRS and CDR2 is YFSETQ. This CDR3 region has 13 residues. The CDR3: CASTSDGHETQYF. The DNA for the CDR3 is TGCGCCAGCACCTCAGATGGGCACGAGACCCAGTACTTC.

The chain links TRBV7-2 to TRBJ1-6, with D uncertain. Germline CDR1 and CDR2: SGHTA and FQGNSA. CDR3 length equals 15 residues. V lost 5 bases, J lost 4 bases, and 12 bases lay in between. The CDR3 loop is CASSNRAGYNSPLHF. CDR3 bases: TGTGCCAGCAGCAATCGGGCGGGATATAATTCACCCCTCCACTTT.

This clonotype has more than one count but fewer than ten. V and J are TRBV5-4 and TRBJ2-5; 11 bases agree with TRBD2. Per germline, CDR1 SGHNT and CDR2 YYREEE (reference sequence). The CDR3 sequence is 16 residues long. V was clipped by 0 bases and J by 4 bases; unmatched bases: 5. The chain's CDR3 is CASSLVTLAGGETQYF. CDR3 in DNA: TGTGCCAGCAGCTTGGTTACGCTAGCGGGGGGAGAGACCCAGTACTTC.

The CDR3 DNA reads as TGCGCCAGCAGCTGGAGCTCTGGGACAGGGTTGTTTTTT. As protein: CASSWSSGTGLFF. This rearrangement joins TRBV5-1 to TRBJ1-4; 9 bases align to TRBD1. The germline gives CDR1 SGHRS, CDR2 YFSETQ. The CDR3 is 13 amino acids. Germline trimming cut 3 bases from V and 15 bases from J; bases unmatched to any gene: 9.

V and J are TRBV5-6 and TRBJ1-2, with 9 bases matching TRBD1. Trimming cost V 4 bases and J 4 bases; bases outside gene matches: 8. This CDR3 comprises 15 residues. Germline V gives CDR1 SGHDT, CDR2 YYEEEE. The CDR3 region has the DNA TGTGCCAGCAGCGAACAGGGGGCGGTAATCTATGGCTACACCTTC. It specifies CASSEQGAVIYGYTF.

This chain uses TRBV11-2 with TRBJ1-1, with D unresolved. Germline V gives CDR1 SGHAT, CDR2 FQNNGV. Trimming removed 2 bases at V and 6 bases at J, with 19 bases between. The CDR3 spans 16 residues. The CDR3 DNA follows: TGTGCCAGCAGCTTAATGGGTCACAGCTACGGCGCTGAAGCTTTCTTT. Protein: CASSLMGHSYGAEAFF.

The CDR3 loop reads CASSRGGLTRTETQYF. CDR3 bases: TGTGCCAGCAGCCGGGGGGGACTAACCAGAACAGAGACCCAGTACTTC. This chain joins TRBV7-2 and TRBJ2-5; 8 bases fit TRBD2. The V and J ends lost 5 bases and 4 bases, in that order; junction bases with no gene match: 12. CDR1 SGHTA and CDR2 FQGNSA come from the germline V gene. The CDR3 covers 16 residues.

The V call is TRBV11-2, the J call TRBJ2-5; unclear D gene. This CDR3 has 15 residues. Trimming stripped 5 bases from V and 0 bases from J, with 13 bases between. Germline CDR1 reads SGHAT; CDR2 reads FQNNGV. The CDR3 nucleotides are TGTGCCAGCAGCGACCGTAGCATCCACCAAGAGACCCAGTACTTC. The encoded protein is CASSDRSIHQETQYF.

CDR3 residues: CASTSRQGGEKLFF. The CDR3 DNA sequence: TGTGCCAGCACCTCCCGACAGGGAGGCGAAAAACTGTTTTTT. This chain uses TRBV12-3 or TRBV12-4 with TRBJ1-4; 7 nucleotides agree with TRBD1. The CDR3 is 14 amino acids. V was pared by 7 bases and J by 8 bases, with 10 bases of the junction left unmatched.

The sample holds a few counts of this clonotype. V and J are TRBV12-3 or TRBV12-4 and TRBJ1-5; D gene unclear. Trimming cost V 7 bases and J 6 bases, with 10 bases left between them. This CDR3 is built from 12 residues. In DNA form, the CDR3 reads TGTGCCAGCAAATTGGGTGGTCAGCCCCAGCATTTT. It encodes CASKLGGQPQHF.

There are a few counts of this clonotype. This chain joins TRBV6-1 and TRBJ2-7; no clear D gene. CDR3 length: 13 residues. The V end lost 1 base, the J end lost 2 bases, and 6 bases lay between the germline ends. Germline CDR1 reads MNHNS; CDR2 reads SASEGT. The CDR3 is CASSEGATYEQYV. The CDR3 coding sequence is TGTGCCAGCAGTGAAGGGGCCACCTACGAGCAGTACGTC.

This clonotype showed up just a few times. V gene TRBV29-1 combines with J gene TRBJ2-3; 10 positions match TRBD2. The CDR3 is 16 residues long. Germline assignment: CDR1 SQVTM and CDR2 ANQGSEA. The J segment lost 6 bases and the V segment lost 4 bases, leaving 13 bases of the junction unmatched. DNA of the CDR3: TGCAGCGTTGCGGTCGGCCTAGCGGGGGCTGGGGATACGCAGTATTTT. Amino acids: CSVAVGLAGAGDTQYF.

The chain carries TRBV2 and TRBJ2-3; possibly TRBD2 for D (5 bases). The CDR3 is 12 amino acids. Trimming left V 5 bases short and J 7 bases short, with 10 bases between. In germline, CDR1 is SNHLY, CDR2 FYNNEI. CDR3 DNA: TGTGCCAGCAGTCAGGACTCCCATACGCAGTATTTT. This translates into CASSQDSHTQYF.

This clonotype was picked up a small number of times. This sequence joins TRBV20-1 and TRBJ2-7; 7 nucleotides agree with TRBD2. With V trimmed by 3 bases and J by 6 bases, 5 bases remained unmatched. The CDR3 is made up of 12 amino acids. The germline gives CDR1 DFQATT, CDR2 SNEGSKA (reference sequence). This CDR3 reads CSASHGGGEQYF. CDR3 bases: TGCAGTGCTAGCCACGGCGGGGGCGAGCAGTACTTC.

V gene TRBV12-3 or TRBV12-4 combines with J gene TRBJ2-7; tentative D call: TRBD1 (6 bases). This CDR3 is built from 12 residues. V was clipped by 5 bases and J by 9 bases, with 14 bases between them. The DNA of the CDR3 is TGTGCCAGCAGTCAGGGGATAATAGCGCAGTACTTC. This codes for CASSQGIIAQYF.

The J gene is TRBJ1-5, the V gene TRBV7-9; D remains ambiguous. The germline V gene encodes CDR1 SEHNR and CDR2 FQNEAQ (reference sequence). The V end lost 5 bases, the J end lost 5 bases, and 16 bases lay between the germline ends. The CDR3 contains 15 residues. The CDR3 DNA follows: TGTGCCAGCAGCCCAAGTACAGCCGGGGATCAGCCCCAGCATTTT. It codes for CASSPSTAGDQPQHF.

The chain links TRBV27 to TRBJ2-7; 10 bases line up with TRBD1. Trimming removed 6 bases from V and 12 bases from J; junction bases left unmatched: 17. This CDR3 has 15 residues. CDR1 MNHEY and CDR2 SMNVEV come from the germline V gene (reference sequence). Here the CDR3 DNA reads TGTGCCAGCAGGGGGACAGGGGATAGGGGCTATGGTTTGTACGTC. Protein: CASRGTGDRGYGLYV.